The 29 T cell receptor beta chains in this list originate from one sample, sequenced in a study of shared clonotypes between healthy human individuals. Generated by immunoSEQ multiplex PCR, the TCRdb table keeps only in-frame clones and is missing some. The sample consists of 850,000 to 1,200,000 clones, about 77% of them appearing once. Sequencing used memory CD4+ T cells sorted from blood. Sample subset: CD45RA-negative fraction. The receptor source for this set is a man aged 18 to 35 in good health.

For the CDR3, the DNA is TGTGCCAGTAGTATACGGGGAGGAGATCGAGCTTTCTTT. It specifies CASSIRGGDRAFF. The chain employs TRBV19 and TRBJ1-1; D gene ambiguous. This CDR3 comprises 13 residues. V lost 2 bases and J lost 10, with 14 bases in between. In germline, CDR1 is LNHDA, CDR2 SQIVND (reference sequence).

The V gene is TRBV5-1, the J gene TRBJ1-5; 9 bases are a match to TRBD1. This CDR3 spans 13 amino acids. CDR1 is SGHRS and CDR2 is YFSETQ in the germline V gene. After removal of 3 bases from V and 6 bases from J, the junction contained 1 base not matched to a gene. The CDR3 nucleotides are TGCGCCAGCAGCTGGGACAGGGCTCAGCCCCAGCATTTT. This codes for CASSWDRAQPQHF.

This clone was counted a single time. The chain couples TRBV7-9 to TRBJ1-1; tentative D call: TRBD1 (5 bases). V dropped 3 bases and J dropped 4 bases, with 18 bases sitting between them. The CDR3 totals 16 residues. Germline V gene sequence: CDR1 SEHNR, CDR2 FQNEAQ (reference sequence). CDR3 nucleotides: TGTGCCAGCAGCTTCCTCGGTGGGGGTAGGGGCACTGAAGCTTTCTTT. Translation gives CASSFLGGGRGTEAFF.

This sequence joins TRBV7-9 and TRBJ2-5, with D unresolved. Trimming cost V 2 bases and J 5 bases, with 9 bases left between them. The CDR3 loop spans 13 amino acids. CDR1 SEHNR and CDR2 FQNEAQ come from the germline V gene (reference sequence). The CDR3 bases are TGTGCCAGCAGCTTAAGCGAATGGGAGACCCAGTACTTC. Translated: CASSLSEWETQYF. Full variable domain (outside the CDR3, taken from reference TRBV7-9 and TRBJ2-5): DTGVSQNPRHKITKRGQNVTFRCDPISEHNRLYWYRQTLGQGPEFLTYFQNEAQLEKSRLLSDRFSAERPKGSFSTLEIQRTEQGDSAMYLCASSLSEWETQYFGPGTRLLVL.

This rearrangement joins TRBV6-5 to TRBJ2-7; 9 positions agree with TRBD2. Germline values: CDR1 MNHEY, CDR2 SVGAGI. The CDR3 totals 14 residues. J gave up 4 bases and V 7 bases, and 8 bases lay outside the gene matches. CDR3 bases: TGTGCCAGCAACACAGCGGGAGGAGCGTACGAGCAGTACTTC. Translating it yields CASNTAGGAYEQYF.

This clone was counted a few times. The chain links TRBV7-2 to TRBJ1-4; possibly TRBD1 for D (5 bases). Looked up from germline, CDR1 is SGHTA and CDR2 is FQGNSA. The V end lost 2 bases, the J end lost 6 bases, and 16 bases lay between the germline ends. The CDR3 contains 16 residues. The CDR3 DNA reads TGTGCCAGCAGCTTATCCCCCCCCGGGGCCCATGAAAAACTGTTTTTT. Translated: CASSLSPPGAHEKLFF.

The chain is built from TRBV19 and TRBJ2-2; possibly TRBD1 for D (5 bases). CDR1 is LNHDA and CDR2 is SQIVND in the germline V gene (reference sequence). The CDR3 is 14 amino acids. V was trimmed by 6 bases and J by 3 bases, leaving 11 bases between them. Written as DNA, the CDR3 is TGTGCCAGTAGATGGCTAGGGGACACCGGGGAGCTGTTTTTT. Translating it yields CASRWLGDTGELFF.

Here the CDR3 reads CASSQSPTENYGYTF. The CDR3 DNA follows: TGTGCCAGCAGCCAGAGTCCCACAGAGAACTATGGCTACACCTTC. The chain couples TRBV4-2 to TRBJ1-2; no clear D. Trimming shortened V by 3 bases and J by 2 bases, and 13 bases separated the two germline ends. This CDR3 contains 15 residues. Germline CDR1 LGHNA, CDR2 YNFKEQ.

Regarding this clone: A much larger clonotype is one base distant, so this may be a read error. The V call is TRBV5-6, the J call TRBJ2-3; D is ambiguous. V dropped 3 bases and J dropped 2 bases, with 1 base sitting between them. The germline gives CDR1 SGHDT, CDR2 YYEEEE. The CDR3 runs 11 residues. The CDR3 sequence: CASSYTDTQYF. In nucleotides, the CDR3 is TGTGCCAGCAGCTACACAGATACGCAGTATTTT.

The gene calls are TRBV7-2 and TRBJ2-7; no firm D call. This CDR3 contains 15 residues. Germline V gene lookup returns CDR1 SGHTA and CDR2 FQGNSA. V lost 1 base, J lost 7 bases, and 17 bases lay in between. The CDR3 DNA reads TGTGCCAGCAGCTTAGTTGGGGTAGTGCGTCGTGAGCAGTACTTC. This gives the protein CASSLVGVVRREQYF.

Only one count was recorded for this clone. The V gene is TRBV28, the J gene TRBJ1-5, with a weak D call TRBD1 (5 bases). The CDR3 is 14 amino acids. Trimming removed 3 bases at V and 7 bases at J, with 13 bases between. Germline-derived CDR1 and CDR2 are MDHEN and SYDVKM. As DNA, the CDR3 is TGTGCCAGCAGTTTGTTACAGGTTAAACAGCCCCAGCATTTT. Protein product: CASSLLQVKQPQHF.

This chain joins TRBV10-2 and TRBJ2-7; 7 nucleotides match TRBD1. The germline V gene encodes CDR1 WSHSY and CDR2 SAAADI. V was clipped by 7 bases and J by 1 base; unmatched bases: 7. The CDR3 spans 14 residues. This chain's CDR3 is CASMNRGSSYEQYF. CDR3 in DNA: TGCGCCAGCATGAACAGGGGATCTTCCTACGAGCAGTACTTC.

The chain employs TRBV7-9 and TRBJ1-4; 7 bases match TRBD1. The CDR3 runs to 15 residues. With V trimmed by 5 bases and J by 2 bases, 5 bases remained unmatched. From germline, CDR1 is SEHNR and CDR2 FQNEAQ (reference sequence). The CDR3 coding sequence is TGTGCCAGCAGCATTGGGACAGACACTAATGAAAAACTGTTTTTT. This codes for CASSIGTDTNEKLFF. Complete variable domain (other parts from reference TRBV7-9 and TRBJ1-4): DTGVSQNPRHKITKRGQNVTFRCDPISEHNRLYWYRQTLGQGPEFLTYFQNEAQLEKSRLLSDRFSAERPKGSFSTLEIQRTEQGDSAMYLCASSIGTDTNEKLFFGSGTQLSVL.

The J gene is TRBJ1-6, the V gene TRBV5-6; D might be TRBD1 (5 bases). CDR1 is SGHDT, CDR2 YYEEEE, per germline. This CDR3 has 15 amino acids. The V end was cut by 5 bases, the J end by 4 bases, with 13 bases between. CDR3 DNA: TGTGCCAGCAGGTATGAGGGGTGGTATAATTCACCCCTCCACTTT. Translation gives CASRYEGWYNSPLHF.

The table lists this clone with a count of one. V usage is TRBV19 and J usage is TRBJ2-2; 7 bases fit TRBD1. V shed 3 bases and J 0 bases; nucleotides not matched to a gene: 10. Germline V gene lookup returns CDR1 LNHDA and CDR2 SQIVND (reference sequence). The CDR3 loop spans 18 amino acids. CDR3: CASSMDPPGTANTGELFF. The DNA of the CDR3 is TGTGCCAGTAGTATGGACCCACCCGGGACAGCGAACACCGGGGAGCTGTTTTTT.

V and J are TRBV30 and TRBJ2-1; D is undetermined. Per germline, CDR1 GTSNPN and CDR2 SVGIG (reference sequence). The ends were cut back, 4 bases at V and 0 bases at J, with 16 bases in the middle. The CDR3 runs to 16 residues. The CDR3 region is CAWTEVGMSSYNEQFF. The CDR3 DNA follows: TGTGCCTGGACAGAGGTGGGGATGAGCTCCTACAATGAGCAGTTCTTC. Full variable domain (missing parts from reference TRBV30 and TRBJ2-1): SQTIHQWPATLVQPVGSPLSLECTVEGTSNPNLYWYRQAAGRGLQLLFYSVGIGQISSEVPQNLSASRPQDRQFILSSKKLLLSDSGFYLCAWTEVGMSSYNEQFFGPGTRLTVL.

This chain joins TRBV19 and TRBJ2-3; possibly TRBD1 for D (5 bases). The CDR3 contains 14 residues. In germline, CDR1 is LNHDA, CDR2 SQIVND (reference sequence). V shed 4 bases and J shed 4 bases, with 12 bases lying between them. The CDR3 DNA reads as TGTGCCAGTAGTACAAATAGGGGTGCAGATACGCAGTATTTT. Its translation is CASSTNRGADTQYF.

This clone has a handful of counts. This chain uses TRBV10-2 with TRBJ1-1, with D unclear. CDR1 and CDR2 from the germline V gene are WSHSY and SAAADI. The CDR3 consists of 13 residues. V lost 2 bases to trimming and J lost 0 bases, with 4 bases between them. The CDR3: CASSERVNTEAFF. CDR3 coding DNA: TGCGCCAGCAGTGAGAGGGTGAACACTGAAGCTTTCTTT.

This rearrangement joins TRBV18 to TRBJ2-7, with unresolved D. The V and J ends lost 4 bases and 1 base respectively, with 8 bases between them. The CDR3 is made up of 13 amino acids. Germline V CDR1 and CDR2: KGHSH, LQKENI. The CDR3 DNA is TGTGCCAGCTCACAGTACACATCCTACGAGCAGTACTTC. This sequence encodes CASSQYTSYEQYF.

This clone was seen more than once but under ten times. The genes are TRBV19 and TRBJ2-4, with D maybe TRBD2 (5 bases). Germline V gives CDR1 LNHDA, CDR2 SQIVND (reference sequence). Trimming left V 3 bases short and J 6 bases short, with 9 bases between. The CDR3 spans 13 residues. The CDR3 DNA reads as TGTGCCAGTAGTATTTTTGAGGGAAACATTCAGTACTTC. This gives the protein CASSIFEGNIQYF.

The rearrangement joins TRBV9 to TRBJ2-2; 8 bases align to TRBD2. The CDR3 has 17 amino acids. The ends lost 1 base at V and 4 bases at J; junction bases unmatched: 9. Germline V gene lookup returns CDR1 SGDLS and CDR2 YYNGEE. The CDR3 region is CASSVTLSGRGTGELFF. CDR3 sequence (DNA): TGTGCCAGCAGCGTAACCCTAAGCGGGAGAGGCACCGGGGAGCTGTTTTTT.

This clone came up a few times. CDR3 residues: CASSPGLPGETQYF. DNA for the CDR3: TGTGCCAGCAGCCCGGGACTCCCTGGGGAGACCCAGTACTTC. This sequence joins TRBV27 and TRBJ2-5, with D tentatively TRBD2 (6 bases). V was clipped by 6 bases and J by 5 bases, with 16 bases between them. Looked up from germline, CDR1 is MNHEY and CDR2 is SMNVEV (reference sequence). The CDR3 covers 14 residues.

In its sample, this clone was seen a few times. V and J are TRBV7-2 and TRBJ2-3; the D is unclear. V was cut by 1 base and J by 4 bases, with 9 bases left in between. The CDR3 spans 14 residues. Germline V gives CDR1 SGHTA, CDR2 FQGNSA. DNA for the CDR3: TGTGCCAGCAGCTTAGATAGACTCTCAGATACGCAGTATTTT. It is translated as CASSLDRLSDTQYF.

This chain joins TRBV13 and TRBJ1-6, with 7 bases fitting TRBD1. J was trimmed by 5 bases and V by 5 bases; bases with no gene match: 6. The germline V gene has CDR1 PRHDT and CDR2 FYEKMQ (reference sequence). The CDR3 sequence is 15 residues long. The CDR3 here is CASSLVQGHNSPLHF. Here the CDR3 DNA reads TGTGCCAGCAGCCTCGTACAGGGGCATAATTCACCCCTCCACTTT.

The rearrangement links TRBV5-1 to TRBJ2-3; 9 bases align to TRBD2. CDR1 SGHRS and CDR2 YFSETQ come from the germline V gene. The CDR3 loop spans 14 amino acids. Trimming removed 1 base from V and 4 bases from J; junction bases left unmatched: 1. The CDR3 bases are TGCGCCAGCAGCTTGTCTAGCGGGGCAGATACGCAGTATTTT. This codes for CASSLSSGADTQYF.

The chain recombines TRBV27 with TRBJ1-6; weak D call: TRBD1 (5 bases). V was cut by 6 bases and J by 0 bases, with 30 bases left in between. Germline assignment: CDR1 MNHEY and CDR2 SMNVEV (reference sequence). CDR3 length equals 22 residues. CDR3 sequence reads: CASSKRVRGTVDSSSYNSPLHF. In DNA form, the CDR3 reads TGTGCCAGCAGCAAGAGGGTGCGCGGGACGGTAGATTCGAGCTCCTATAATTCACCCCTCCACTTT.

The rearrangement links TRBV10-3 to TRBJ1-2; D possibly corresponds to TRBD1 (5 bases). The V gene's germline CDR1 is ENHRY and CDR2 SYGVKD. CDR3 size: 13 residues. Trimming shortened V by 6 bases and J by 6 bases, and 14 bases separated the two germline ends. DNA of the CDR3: TGTGCCATCAGCTTAGGGACGGAGAATGGCTACACCTTC. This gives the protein CAISLGTENGYTF.

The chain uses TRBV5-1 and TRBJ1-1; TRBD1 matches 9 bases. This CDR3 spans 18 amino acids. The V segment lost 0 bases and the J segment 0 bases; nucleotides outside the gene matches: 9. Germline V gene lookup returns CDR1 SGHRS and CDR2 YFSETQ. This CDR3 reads CASSLAGPGQGLNTEAFF. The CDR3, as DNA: TGCGCCAGCAGCTTGGCGGGCCCGGGACAGGGTTTGAACACTGAAGCTTTCTTT. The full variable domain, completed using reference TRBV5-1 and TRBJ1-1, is KAGVTQTPRYLIKTRGQQVTLSCSPISGHRSVSWYQQTPGQGLQFLFEYFSETQRNKGNFPGRFSGRQFSNSRSEMNVSTLELGDSALYLCASSLAGPGQGLNTEAFFGQGTRLTVV.

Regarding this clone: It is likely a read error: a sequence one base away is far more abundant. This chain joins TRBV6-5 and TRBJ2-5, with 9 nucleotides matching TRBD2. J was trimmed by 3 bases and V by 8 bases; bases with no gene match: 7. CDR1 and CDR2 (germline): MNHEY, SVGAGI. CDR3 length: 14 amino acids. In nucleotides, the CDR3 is TGTGCCAGCGGGCTAGCGGGGTATAAAGAGACCCAGTACTTC. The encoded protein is CASGLAGYKETQYF.